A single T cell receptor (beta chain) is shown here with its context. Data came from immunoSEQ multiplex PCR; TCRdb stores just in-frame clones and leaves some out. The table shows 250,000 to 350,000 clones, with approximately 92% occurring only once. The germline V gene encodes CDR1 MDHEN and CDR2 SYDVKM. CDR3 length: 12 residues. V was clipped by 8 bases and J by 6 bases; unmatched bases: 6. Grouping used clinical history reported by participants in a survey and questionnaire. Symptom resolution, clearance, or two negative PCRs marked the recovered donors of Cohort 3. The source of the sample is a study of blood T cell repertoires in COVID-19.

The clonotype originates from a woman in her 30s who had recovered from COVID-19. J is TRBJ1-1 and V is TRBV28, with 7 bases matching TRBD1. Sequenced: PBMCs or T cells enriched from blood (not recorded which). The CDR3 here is CASAQGRAEAFF. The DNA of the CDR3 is TGTGCCAGCGCACAGGGGAGAGCTGAAGCTTTCTTT.